These T cell receptor beta chains were read from a single sample in a study of blood T cell repertoires in COVID-19. The assay was immunoSEQ multiplex PCR, and TCRdb's table has in-frame clones only and misses some. This table has 350,000 to 400,000 clones, approximately 90% appearing once. The specimen was PBMCs or T cells enriched from blood (not recorded which). These receptors originate from a middle-aged woman who had been exposed to COVID-19. Both conserved end residues are part of each CDR3. Each record gives: V gene, J gene, D gene, clone size, CDR3 DNA, CDR3 protein. The D gene is left open where the match is weak. The size entry is marked missing in some rows and otherwise reads once, few, many or a size class.

TRBV4-2	TRBJ2-1	TRBD2	NA	TGTGCCAGCAGTCAAGTCCCAACTAGCGGGGGGGCGGTACGTCGGGGTGAGCAGTTCTTC	CASSQVPTSGGAVRRGEQFF
TRBV5-5	TRBJ2-5	NA	NA	TGTGCCAGCAAAATTGGACAGTTTTCAGAGACCCAGTACTTC	CASKIGQFSETQYF
TRBV7-8	TRBJ1-1	NA	many	TGTGCCAGCAGCTTAGCGCCAGGGGTAAGGCCTGAAGCTTTCTTT	CASSLAPGVRPEAFF
TRBV5-1	TRBJ2-2	TRBD2	NA	TGCGCCAGCAGCCCGGGACTAGCGGGGCCCATCGTCTCGAACACCGGGGAGCTGTTTTTT	CASSPGLAGPIVSNTGELFF
TRBV3-1/TRBV3-2	TRBJ2-5	TRBD2	NA	TGTGCCAGCAGCCAAGGCTCGTCTAGCGGGGGCCAAGAGACCCAGTACTTC	CASSQGSSSGGQETQYF
TRBV19	TRBJ2-1	TRBD2	NA	TGTGCCAGTACAGCGGGAGTTGAGCAGTTCTTC	CASTAGVEQFF
TRBV5-6	TRBJ1-2	TRBD1	NA	TGTGCCAGCAGCTTAGGGGAAAAGGGGGCTTACGGCTACACCTTC	CASSLGEKGAYGYTF
TRBV5-1	TRBJ1-1	NA	NA	TGCGCCAGCAGCTTGAATTCAGTTTTGACTGAAGCTTTCTTT	CASSLNSVLTEAFF
TRBV7-2	TRBJ2-5	TRBD2	NA	TGTGCCAGCAGCTCGAACCCCGGGACTAGCGGAGCGGCGACCCAGTACTTC	CASSSNPGTSGAATQYF
TRBV6-5	TRBJ1-1	NA	NA	TGTGCCAGCAGTTATGAGGGGGTGGACACTGAAGCTTTCTTT	CASSYEGVDTEAFF
TRBV7-3	TRBJ1-1	NA	once	TGTGCCAGCAGCTCAGGGATGAACACTGAAGCTTTCTTT	CASSSGMNTEAFF
TRBV27	TRBJ1-6	NA	NA	TGTGCCAGCAGTTTAAACCCAGGCTTTAATTCACCCCTCCACTTT	CASSLNPGFNSPLHF
TRBV30	TRBJ1-2	NA	once	TGTGCCTGGAGTAGGACAGTGCATTATGGCTACACCTTC	CAWSRTVHYGYTF
TRBV7-2	TRBJ2-7	TRBD2	NA	TGTGCCAGCAGCTTAGTAGCGGGAGACGAGCAGTACTTC	CASSLVAGDEQYF
TRBV25-1	TRBJ1-2	NA	NA	TGTGCCAGCAGTGATAGTAGGGGTTCCTATGGCTACACCTTC	CASSDSRGSYGYTF
TRBV12-3/TRBV12-4	TRBJ1-2	NA	once	TGTGCCAGCAGCTACAGCTATGGCTACACCTTC	CASSYSYGYTF
TRBV6-5	TRBJ1-2	NA	NA	TGTGCCAGCAGTTACCAACGACAGAAAGCTAACTATGGCTACACCTTC	CASSYQRQKANYGYTF
TRBV28	TRBJ1-3	NA	NA	TGTGCCAGCAGTTTAAAGGAGAGGCTTCGGGGAAACACCATATATTTT	CASSLKERLRGNTIYF
TRBV2	TRBJ2-7	NA	NA	TGTGCCAGCAGCGACTCACTCGGCGGGGTGGACGAGCAGTACTTC	CASSDSLGGVDEQYF
TRBV5-5	TRBJ1-2	NA	once	TGTGCCAGCAGCTTGGTTGCGGGACACTATGGCTACACCTTC	CASSLVAGHYGYTF
TRBV7-8	TRBJ1-3	NA	NA	TGTGCCAGCAGCTTAATTCGGCGGAGGGACTCTGGAAACACCATATATTTT	CASSLIRRRDSGNTIYF
TRBV19	TRBJ2-3	NA	NA	TGTGCCAGTAGTATACTAGGTGCCACCACAGATACGCAGTATTTT	CASSILGATTDTQYF
TRBV3-1/TRBV3-2	TRBJ1-2	TRBD1	NA	TGTGCCAGCAGCCCTCAGGGACAGCCCCAAACGGGAGGCTACACCTTC	CASSPQGQPQTGGYTF
TRBV18	TRBJ1-1	NA	NA	TGTGCCAGCTCAATAAACACTGAAGCTTTCTTT	CASSINTEAFF
TRBV7-8	TRBJ1-3	TRBD1	few	TGTGCCAGCAGCTCGCCTAACAGGGGGCCAGGAAACACCATATATTTT	CASSSPNRGPGNTIYF
TRBV19	TRBJ1-1	NA	NA	TGTGCCAGTAGTATTAAGGGGTGGGACACTGAAGCTTTCTTT	CASSIKGWDTEAFF
TRBV19	TRBJ1-4	NA	NA	TGTGCCAGTAGTATAGAGGAGTTTTTCAGTGAAAAACTGTTTTTT	CASSIEEFFSEKLFF
TRBV19	TRBJ1-3	NA	NA	TGTGCCAGTAGTATCCCTACAGGCCTTACTTCTGGAAACACCATATATTTT	CASSIPTGLTSGNTIYF
TRBV19	TRBJ2-7	TRBD2	NA	TGTGCCAGTAGTATCTCTGGGACTAGCGGGGGCTCCTACGAGCAGTACTTC	CASSISGTSGGSYEQYF
TRBV3-1/TRBV3-2	TRBJ1-3	NA	NA	TGTGCCAGCAGCCAAGTGAACCGCCTATTCTCTGGAAACACCATATATTTT	CASSQVNRLFSGNTIYF
TRBV13	TRBJ2-7	NA	NA	TGTGCCAGCAGCTTAAGGGGCCGGAGCTCCTACGAGCAGTACTTC	CASSLRGRSSYEQYF
TRBV19	TRBJ1-1	NA	once	TGTGCCAGTAGTTTGGCGGTGAACACTGAAGCTTTCTTT	CASSLAVNTEAFF
TRBV11-3	TRBJ2-2	NA	few	TGTGCCAGCAGCTTAGGGCCCTCCACCGGGGAGCTGTTTTTT	CASSLGPSTGELFF
TRBV7-8	TRBJ1-3	TRBD1	NA	TGTGCCAGCAGCTTAGTGGGACAGGGAGGCACCACCATATATTTT	CASSLVGQGGTTIYF
TRBV18	TRBJ2-1	TRBD2	NA	TGTGCCAGCTCACCACTTCCTAGCGGGATTTCGGAAAATGAGCAGTTCTTC	CASSPLPSGISENEQFF
TRBV15	TRBJ1-2	NA	NA	TGTGCCACCAGCAGAGTGGACAGATACTATGGCTACACCTTC	CATSRVDRYYGYTF
TRBV18	TRBJ2-1	TRBD2	NA	TGTGCCAGCTCACCAATAGCGGGAGGGGATGAGCAGTTCTTC	CASSPIAGGDEQFF
TRBV19	TRBJ1-2	NA	NA	TGTGCCAGTAGTATAACAGGGCAAAATTCTAACTATGGCTACACCTTC	CASSITGQNSNYGYTF
TRBV28	TRBJ2-7	NA	NA	TGTGCCAGCAGTTCCAGGGTCCACGAGCAGTACTTC	CASSSRVHEQYF
TRBV19	TRBJ2-5	NA	once	TGTGCCAGTAGTATAGTGGCAGGAGGAGAGACCCAGTACTTC	CASSIVAGGETQYF
TRBV7-9	TRBJ2-4	TRBD1	once	TGTGCCAGCAGCTTTCAAGGACAGGGGATACACATTCAGTACTTC	CASSFQGQGIHIQYF
TRBV4-3	TRBJ2-3	TRBD2	NA	TGCGCCAGCAGCCAAGAGGTGGGACTAGGAGGTTCGAATACGCAGTATTTT	CASSQEVGLGGSNTQYF
TRBV19	TRBJ1-2	TRBD1	NA	TGTGCCAGTAGTATGACAGGGACCTCCTATGGCTACACCTTC	CASSMTGTSYGYTF
TRBV27	TRBJ1-2	TRBD1	NA	TGTGCCAGCAGTCCGACAGGGGACTATGGCTACACCTTC	CASSPTGDYGYTF
TRBV6-4	TRBJ1-6	NA	NA	TGTGCCAGCAGTGTAGAGGGAAATTCACCCCTCCACTTT	CASSVEGNSPLHF
TRBV19	TRBJ2-4	NA	NA	TGTGCCAGTAGTTCGGACAGACTAGCCAAAAACATTCAGTACTTC	CASSSDRLAKNIQYF
TRBV30	TRBJ1-2	NA	NA	TGTGCCTGGAGTTTGGGCAGGGGCGATGGCTACACCTTC	CAWSLGRGDGYTF
TRBV19	TRBJ1-5	TRBD1	once	TGTGCCAGTAGTAACACAGGGGAGAATTCCCAGCATTTT	CASSNTGENSQHF
TRBV5-1	TRBJ1-4	NA	NA	TGCGCCAGCAGCTTGGTGGGAGCAACTAATGAAAAACTGTTTTTT	CASSLVGATNEKLFF
TRBV15	TRBJ2-1	TRBD2	few	TGTGCCACCAAGCTTGGGGGGAGGGCCTGGAATGAGCAGTTCTTC	CATKLGGRAWNEQFF
TRBV3-1/TRBV3-2	TRBJ2-3	TRBD2	NA	TGTGCCAGCAGCCAGCTACTAGCGGGAGTTCACTCAGATACGCAGTATTTT	CASSQLLAGVHSDTQYF
TRBV7-2	TRBJ1-6	NA	NA	TGTGCCAGCAGCATTAGACAGTTTTCACCCCTCCACTTT	CASSIRQFSPLHF
TRBV5-1	TRBJ1-2	NA	NA	TGCGCCAGCAGCTTGGAGGGAGACTCCTTCCAAAATCCAAACTTC	CASSLEGDSFQNPNF
TRBV11-2	TRBJ1-2	NA	once	TGTGCCAGCAGCTTAGTCCAGGGTGATAACTATGGCTACACCTTC	CASSLVQGDNYGYTF